The 32 T cell receptor beta chains in this list originate from one sample, sequenced in a study of long-term antiretroviral therapy in people with HIV. Sequencing relied on immunoSEQ assay v3.0, run at survey level. Sequenced by immunoSEQ multiplex PCR; TCRdb stores in-frame clones only, minus some. The profile shows around 35,000 clones, around 80% of them singletons. The starting material was unsorted PBMCs, obtained 3.1 years after starting antiretroviral therapy. These TCRs come from a woman between 45 and 65 years old with HIV.

The chain uses TRBV5-6 and TRBJ1-2, with D possibly matching TRBD1 (6 bases). Germline assignment: CDR1 SGHDT and CDR2 YYEEEE. The CDR3 has 13 amino acids. V lost 2 bases and J 7 bases, leaving 12 bases between the germline ends. DNA for the CDR3: TGTGCCAGCAGCTTAAGGGGGGCGCTTGGCTACACCTTC. It yields the protein CASSLRGALGYTF.

This clone has just one count. This rearrangement joins TRBV7-2 to TRBJ1-2; the D is unclear. This CDR3 region has 13 residues. Germline values: CDR1 SGHTA, CDR2 FQGNSA. With 5 bases removed from V and 8 bases from J, the gap between germline ends came to 15 bases. Written as DNA, the CDR3 is TGTGCCAGCAGCCCCGGGGTAGCTATCGGCTACACCTTC. Encoded protein: CASSPGVAIGYTF.

The gene calls are TRBV6-1 and TRBJ2-5; no clear D gene. Trimming cost V 7 bases and J 5 bases, with 14 bases left between them. The CDR3 is 13 amino acids. The germline V gene encodes CDR1 MNHNS and CDR2 SASEGT. Written as DNA, the CDR3 is TGTGCCAGCAATGTCGGTTATCAGGAGACCCAGTACTTC. Translating gives CASNVGYQETQYF.

The rearrangement links TRBV6-1 to TRBJ2-7, with TRBD2 identical over 12 bases. In germline, CDR1 is MNHNS, CDR2 SASEGT. This CDR3 comprises 14 residues. V was clipped by 2 bases and J by 5 bases; unmatched bases: 1. CDR3 DNA: TGTGCCAGCAGTGAAAGACTAGCGGGGGACGAGCAGTACGTC. The encoded protein is CASSERLAGDEQYV.

In its sample, this clone was seen once. CDR3 region: CASKPEGNQPQHF. Here the CDR3 DNA reads TGTGCCAGCAAACCGGAAGGCAATCAGCCCCAGCATTTT. V gene TRBV2 combines with J gene TRBJ1-5, with D unclear. CDR3 length: 13 amino acids. From germline, CDR1 is SNHLY and CDR2 FYNNEI. Trimming cost V 7 bases and J 2 bases, with 9 bases left between them.

The chain recombines TRBV15 with TRBJ1-5; a possible D gene is TRBD1 (6 bases). The V gene lost 0 bases and the J gene lost 3 bases, with 12 bases spanning the gap. CDR3 length: 16 amino acids. Germline V gives CDR1 LNHNV, CDR2 YYDKDF (reference sequence). DNA of the CDR3: TGTGCCACCAGCAGAGACGGGGGGCTGTTCAATCAGCCCCAGCATTTT. This encodes CATSRDGGLFNQPQHF.

V usage is TRBV19 and J usage is TRBJ2-3; D unclear. There are 13 residues in the CDR3. From germline, CDR1 is LNHDA and CDR2 SQIVND (reference sequence). Trimming stripped 10 bases from V and 2 bases from J, with 13 bases between. Here the CDR3 reads CANDGPYTDTQYF. The CDR3 DNA follows: TGTGCCAACGACGGCCCTTACACAGATACGCAGTATTTT. Combining the CDR3 with reference TRBV19 and TRBJ2-3 gives the whole variable domain DGGITQSPKYLFRKEGQNVTLSCEQNLNHDAMYWYRQDPGQGLRLIYYSQIVNDFQKGDIAEGYSVSREKKESFPLTVTSAQKNPTAFYLCANDGPYTDTQYFGPGTRLTVL.

J is TRBJ2-3 and V is TRBV11-2; D ambiguous. CDR3 length equals 12 residues. Trimming left V 4 bases short and J 4 bases short, with 6 bases between. In germline, CDR1 is SGHAT, CDR2 FQNNGV. The CDR3 DNA sequence: TGTGCCAGCAGCTCTTTATCAGATACGCAGTATTTT. As protein: CASSSLSDTQYF.

This chain connects TRBV10-3 to TRBJ2-3; D is undetermined. This CDR3 comprises 17 residues. Germline V gives CDR1 ENHRY, CDR2 SYGVKD. V lost 2 bases and J lost 2, with 17 bases in between. The CDR3 DNA sequence: TGTGCCATCAGTGAGAAGAAAGGAATAGGCCCCACAGATACGCAGTATTTT. Translation: CAISEKKGIGPTDTQYF.

This chain links TRBV4-2 with TRBJ2-1, with D hard to call. There are 12 residues in the CDR3. Trimming pared 4 bases from V and 6 bases from J, leaving 7 bases between. The germline V gene has CDR1 LGHNA and CDR2 YNFKEQ. The CDR3 sequence is CASSRRSNEQFF. The CDR3 nucleotides are TGTGCCAGCAGCCGAAGGAGCAATGAGCAGTTCTTC.

The V call is TRBV12-5, the J call TRBJ1-1; D is possibly TRBD1 (5 bases). V gave up 3 bases and J gave up 4 bases, with 12 bases separating them. The V gene's germline CDR1 is LGHNT and CDR2 FRNRAP. CDR3 length: 14 amino acids. The CDR3 reads CASGFQGVGTEAFF. The CDR3 nucleotides read TGTGCTAGTGGTTTCCAGGGTGTCGGCACTGAAGCTTTCTTT. The whole variable domain, filled in from reference TRBV12-5 and TRBJ1-1, reads DARVTQTPRHKVTEMGQEVTMRCQPILGHNTVFWYRQTMMQGLELLAYFRNRAPLDDSGMPKDRFSAEMPDATLATLKIQPSEPRDSAVYFCASGFQGVGTEAFFGQGTRLTVV.

This chain connects TRBV10-2 to TRBJ2-5; tentative D call: TRBD2 (5 bases). Germline loops: CDR1 WSHSY, CDR2 SAAADI. The CDR3 extends over 14 amino acids. V was cut by 7 bases and J by 2 bases, with 14 bases left in between. Written as DNA, the CDR3 is TGCGCCAGCACCCTCTTCAGCGGACAAGAGACCCAGTACTTC. Translating gives CASTLFSGQETQYF.

The chain joins TRBV7-6 to TRBJ1-4; D not resolved. The germline gives CDR1 SGHVS, CDR2 FNYEAQ. The CDR3 has 13 residues. Between the trimmed V and J ends, which lost 5 bases and 5 bases, there was a span of 9 bases. The DNA for the CDR3 is TGTGCCAGCAGCCCCGGACGGAATGAAAAACTGTTTTTT. Its translation is CASSPGRNEKLFF.

The CDR3 DNA sequence: TGTGCCAGCAGTTGGTCGCCTACTAGCTGGGAGACCCAGTACTTC. Its translation: CASSWSPTSWETQYF. The chain links TRBV6-5 to TRBJ2-5, with a possible D match to TRBD2 (6 bases). This CDR3 contains 15 residues. The V end was cut by 4 bases, the J end by 5 bases, with 17 bases between. The germline gives CDR1 MNHEY, CDR2 SVGAGI.

The chain employs TRBV7-9 and TRBJ1-1; D not certain. The germline V gene has CDR1 SEHNR and CDR2 FQNEAQ (reference sequence). Trimming removed 3 bases at V and 5 bases at J, with 13 bases between. This CDR3 region has 14 residues. CDR3 protein: CASSFPLGGTEAFF. CDR3 nucleotide sequence: TGTGCCAGCAGCTTCCCCCTGGGAGGGACTGAAGCTTTCTTT.

This clone has just one count. The rearrangement links TRBV7-9 to TRBJ2-2; D remains unclear. The V end lost 5 bases, the J end lost 2 bases, and 15 bases lay between the germline ends. CDR3 size: 16 residues. The germline V gene encodes CDR1 SEHNR and CDR2 FQNEAQ (reference sequence). In nucleotides, the CDR3 is TGTGCCAGCAGCATAAAACCGGGTACTAACACCGGGGAGCTGTTTTTT. It is translated as CASSIKPGTNTGELFF. The entire variable domain, with the rest obtained from reference TRBV7-9 and TRBJ2-2, is as follows: DTGVSQNPRHKITKRGQNVTFRCDPISEHNRLYWYRQTLGQGPEFLTYFQNEAQLEKSRLLSDRFSAERPKGSFSTLEIQRTEQGDSAMYLCASSIKPGTNTGELFFGEGSRLTVL.

This rearrangement joins TRBV5-4 to TRBJ2-1; D may correspond to TRBD1 or TRBD2 (5 bases each). The CDR3 has 14 residues. Looked up from germline, CDR1 is SGHNT and CDR2 is YYREEE (reference sequence). The V end was cut by 5 bases, the J end by 8 bases, with 17 bases between. The CDR3 protein is CASSSRDVLDEQFF. The CDR3 DNA is TGTGCCAGCAGTTCTCGGGACGTCCTCGATGAGCAGTTCTTC.

The CDR3 DNA reads as TGCGCCAGCAGTGAGGAGCGGGGGCCCTACGAGCAGTACGTC. Protein product: CASSEERGPYEQYV. The chain joins TRBV10-2 to TRBJ2-7; TRBD2 matches 8 bases. Germline lookup yields CDR1 WSHSY and CDR2 SAAADI. V lost 2 bases and J lost 2; bases outside the gene matches: 2. CDR3 length equals 14 residues.

V is TRBV5-1 and J is TRBJ2-3; D gene ambiguous. The CDR3 contains 15 residues. V was shortened by 3 bases and J by 4 bases, with 15 bases between the two germline ends. Germline loops: CDR1 SGHRS, CDR2 YFSETQ. The DNA of the CDR3 is TGCGCCAGCAGCTCAGTTGGTGTACAGCCAGATACGCAGTATTTT. This gives the protein CASSSVGVQPDTQYF.

Here the CDR3 DNA reads TGTGCCAGCAGTTACTCGACAGCTCGGGAGCTGTTTTTT. This codes for CASSYSTARELFF. This chain joins TRBV6-5 and TRBJ2-2; weak D call: TRBD1 (5 bases). The CDR3 is 13 residues long. Looked up from germline, CDR1 is MNHEY and CDR2 is SVGAGI. Trimming left V 0 bases short and J 9 bases short, with 8 bases between.

The chain's CDR3 is CASSVYEQYV. DNA for the CDR3: TGTGCCAGCAGTGTCTACGAGCAGTACGTC. The chain employs TRBV2 and TRBJ2-7; unclear D gene. The V gene lost 4 bases and the J gene lost 3 bases, with 1 base spanning the gap. The CDR3 length is 10 residues. Germline V lookup: CDR1 SNHLY, CDR2 FYNNEI.

The rearrangement links TRBV5-1 to TRBJ2-1; 7 nucleotides match TRBD1. The CDR3 length is 14 residues. From germline, CDR1 is SGHRS and CDR2 YFSETQ. V gave up 0 bases and J gave up 7 bases; unmatched junction bases: 4. CDR3 nucleotides: TGCGCCAGCAGCTTGGAGCCAGGGGGTAATGAGCAGTTCTTC. Translation: CASSLEPGGNEQFF.

The chain joins TRBV6-1 to TRBJ2-7; 7 nucleotides align to TRBD1. CDR3 length: 13 residues. Trimming took 0 bases from V and 5 from J; bases not matched to a gene: 1. CDR1 is MNHNS and CDR2 is SASEGT in the germline V gene. CDR3 bases: TGTGCCAGCAGTGAAGCGGACAGGAACGAGCAGTACGTC. This codes for CASSEADRNEQYV.

The chain employs TRBV30 and TRBJ2-7; possible D gene TRBD2, 6 bases. This CDR3 region has 15 residues. V was cut by 4 bases and J by 0 bases, with 16 bases left in between. Per germline, CDR1 GTSNPN and CDR2 SVGIG (reference sequence). CDR3 sequence reads: CAWTTGSGSSYEQYF. CDR3 sequence (DNA): TGTGCCTGGACCACCGGGAGTGGTTCCTCCTACGAGCAGTACTTC.

The V call is TRBV6-1, the J call TRBJ1-2; D remains ambiguous. V was clipped by 5 bases and J by 0 bases, with 7 bases between them. The CDR3 sequence is 13 residues long. CDR1 MNHNS and CDR2 SASEGT come from the germline V gene. The CDR3, as DNA: TGTGCCAGCAGTTATGTAGCTAACTATGGCTACACCTTC. This translates into CASSYVANYGYTF.

The V call is TRBV6-5, the J call TRBJ1-5; 7 bases are shared with TRBD1. Germline V lookup: CDR1 MNHEY, CDR2 SVGAGI. The CDR3 loop spans 15 amino acids. Germline trimming cut 5 bases from V and 3 bases from J; bases unmatched to any gene: 7. For the CDR3, the DNA is TGTGCCAGCAGTAAGACAGGGATCGCCAATCAGCCCCAGCATTTT. This codes for CASSKTGIANQPQHF.

V and J are TRBV27 and TRBJ1-3, with a possible D match to TRBD1 (5 bases). The germline V and J ends were trimmed by 6 bases and 1 base, with 16 bases remaining between them. The CDR3 has 16 amino acids. Germline CDR1 is MNHEY and CDR2 is SMNVEV (reference sequence). This chain's CDR3 is CASSPRGTSSGNTIYF. CDR3 in DNA: TGTGCCAGCAGCCCTCGTGGGACTTCGTCTGGAAACACCATATATTTT.

The V call is TRBV19, the J call TRBJ1-5; D remains unclear. The CDR3 sequence is 14 residues long. Germline V gene data show CDR1 as LNHDA and CDR2 as SQIVND (reference sequence). Trimming pared 3 bases from V and 6 bases from J, leaving 12 bases between. CDR3 loop: CASSIVLKGQPQHF. Written as DNA, the CDR3 is TGTGCCAGTAGTATCGTCCTCAAAGGTCAGCCCCAGCATTTT. The whole variable domain, remainder taken from reference TRBV19 and TRBJ1-5, is DGGITQSPKYLFRKEGQNVTLSCEQNLNHDAMYWYRQDPGQGLRLIYYSQIVNDFQKGDIAEGYSVSREKKESFPLTVTSAQKNPTAFYLCASSIVLKGQPQHFGDGTRLSIL.

The chain carries TRBV7-8 and TRBJ1-5, with a tentative D call TRBD1 (5 bases). CDR1 is SGHVS, CDR2 FQNEAQ, per germline. This CDR3 comprises 14 residues. The ends were cut back, 3 bases at V and 4 bases at J, with 10 bases in the middle. The CDR3 sequence: CASSLGGGNQPQHF. The CDR3 region has the DNA TGTGCCAGCAGCTTGGGGGGAGGAAATCAGCCCCAGCATTTT.

The rearrangement links TRBV7-8 to TRBJ2-1, with 9 bases aligning to TRBD2. The germline V gene encodes CDR1 SGHVS and CDR2 FQNEAQ. This CDR3 contains 15 residues. V gave up 5 bases and J gave up 4 bases; unmatched junction bases: 6. The CDR3 nucleotides are TGTGCCAGCAGCATTAGCGGGGGCCGTTACAATGAGCAGTTCTTC. Protein sequence: CASSISGGRYNEQFF.

This chain connects TRBV27 to TRBJ2-3; D ambiguous. V lost 6 bases and J lost 0, with 19 bases in between. The CDR3 has 17 amino acids. Germline lookup yields CDR1 MNHEY and CDR2 SMNVEV (reference sequence). CDR3 sequence reads: CASSNSDVLTSTDTQYF. In DNA, the CDR3 is TGTGCCAGCAGCAACTCCGATGTGTTGACTAGCACAGATACGCAGTATTTT.

V gene TRBV27 combines with J gene TRBJ1-5, with D unclear. Germline assignment: CDR1 MNHEY and CDR2 SMNVEV (reference sequence). Trimming removed 4 bases from V and 0 bases from J, with 4 bases in between. This CDR3 is 13 amino acids long. This CDR3 is CASSSYSNQPQHF. CDR3 sequence (DNA): TGTGCCAGCAGTTCCTATAGCAATCAGCCCCAGCATTTT.